There are a few counts of the clone carrying this TCR beta chain. The record originates from a study of blood T cell repertoires in COVID-19. This CDR3 has 13 amino acids. The V end lost 10 bases, the J end lost 5 bases, and 18 bases lay between the germline ends. Germline V lookup: CDR1 MGHDK, CDR2 SYGVNS. Original handling: Counts of nucleated cells, estimated from reference gene primer amplification, were obtained. Some clones are missing from TCRdb's copy, which holds only in-frame ones; the method was immunoSEQ multiplex PCR. The V and J calls and clone size are taken from that table; D and trimming were inferred from the DNA. This sample has some 80,000 clones, with about 86% found just once.

This chain links TRBV25-1 with TRBJ2-7; D possibly corresponds to TRBD2 (7 bases). The sequencing input was peripheral blood. The origin of this receptor is a woman aged 80 or over in a cohort sampled during active or convalescent COVID-19. The CDR3 nucleotides are TGTGCCACCCGAGCCGCGGGGGCCCACGAGCAGTACTTC. Protein sequence: CATRAAGAHEQYF.